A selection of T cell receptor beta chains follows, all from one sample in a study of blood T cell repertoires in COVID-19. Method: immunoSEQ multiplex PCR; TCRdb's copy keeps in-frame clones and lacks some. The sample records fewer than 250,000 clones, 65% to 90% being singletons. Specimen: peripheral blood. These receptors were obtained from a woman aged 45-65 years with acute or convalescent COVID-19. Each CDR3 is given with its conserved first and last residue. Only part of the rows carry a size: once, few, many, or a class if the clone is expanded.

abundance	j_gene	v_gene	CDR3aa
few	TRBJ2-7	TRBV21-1	CARERRRRYEQYF
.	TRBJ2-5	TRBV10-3	CAVTGGETQYF
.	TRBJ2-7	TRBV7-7	CASSPDRDNEQYF
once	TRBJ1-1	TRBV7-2	CASSLVWTGANTEAFF
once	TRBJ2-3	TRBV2	CASSWGPTEGNTQYF
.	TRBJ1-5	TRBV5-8	CASSFERNNQPQHF
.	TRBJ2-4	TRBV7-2	CASSSPTLGRRNNIQYF
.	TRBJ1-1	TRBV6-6	CASSPSVAQARNTEAFF
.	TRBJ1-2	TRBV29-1	CSVALSGGGGYTF
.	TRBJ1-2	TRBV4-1	CASSMGTNYGYTF
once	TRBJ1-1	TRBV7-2	CASKSGGAATEAFF
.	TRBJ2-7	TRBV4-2	CASSQDRQGYEQYF
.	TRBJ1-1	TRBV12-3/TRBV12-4	CASSFSRTEAFF
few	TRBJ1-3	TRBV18	CASSPSVSSGNTIYF
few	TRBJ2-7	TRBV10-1	CASSETTGLAGSEQYF
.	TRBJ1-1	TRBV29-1	CSALNAFGAEAFF
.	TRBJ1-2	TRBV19	CASSISGQGKDGYTF
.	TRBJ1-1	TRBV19	CASSTGVNTEAFF
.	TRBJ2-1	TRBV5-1	CASSPTGTDYNEQFF